This T cell receptor beta chain originates from a study of cytomegalovirus exposure and HLA in healthy donors. The data were produced by immunoSEQ multiplex PCR, yet TCRdb's version contains in-frame clones alone and is incomplete. Here the sample spans 150,000 to 200,000 clones, 70% to 85% being singletons. The receptor's source is a woman under 40 in good health and CMV-seropositive. The sample was PBMCs.

The CDR3 nucleotides read TGTGCCAGCAGGAAACAGGGCACAGATACGCAGTATTTT. Residues: CASRKQGTDTQYF. The genes are TRBV7-9 and TRBJ2-3; a possible D gene is TRBD1 (5 bases). In germline, CDR1 is SEHNR, CDR2 FQNEAQ (reference sequence). Trimming shortened V by 6 bases and J by 1 base, and 8 bases separated the two germline ends. The CDR3 totals 13 residues.